This passage covers 9 T cell receptor beta chains from one sample sequenced in a study of blood T cell repertoires in COVID-19. Using immunoSEQ multiplex PCR, the repertoire was profiled, and TCRdb retains in-frame clones only, with some absent. The sample lists some 110,000 clones, about three quarters seen once, with 5% to 8% in the top ten. Sequenced input: peripheral blood. These receptors all come from a man older than 75 with COVID-19, enrolled during active disease.

The chain couples TRBV11-2 to TRBJ2-4; TRBD2 might be the D (7 bases). This CDR3 spans 17 amino acids. CDR1 and CDR2 from the germline V gene are SGHAT and FQNNGV. Trimming removed 4 bases from V and 0 bases from J, with 16 bases in between. CDR3 DNA: TGTGCCAGCAGCTACCTAGGGGGGGGTCTAGCCAAAAACATTCAGTACTTC. Its protein is CASSYLGGGLAKNIQYF.

This chain links TRBV10-3 with TRBJ2-3; TRBD2 aligns across 7 bases. CDR3 length equals 16 residues. From germline, CDR1 is ENHRY and CDR2 SYGVKD. With 0 bases clipped from V and 5 bases from J, the junction kept 8 bases outside the gene matches. This chain's CDR3 is CAISESAGWDLDTQYF. The CDR3, as DNA: TGTGCCATCAGTGAGTCAGCGGGATGGGATTTAGATACGCAGTATTTT.

This chain connects TRBV6-5 to TRBJ2-3, with TRBD2 matching 9 bases. V gave up 8 bases and J gave up 5 bases; unmatched junction bases: 5. The length of the CDR3 is 13 residues. Germline V CDR1 and CDR2: MNHEY, SVGAGI. The CDR3 bases are TGTGCCAGCTTCGATAGCGGGGGAGATACGCAGTATTTT. Residues: CASFDSGGDTQYF.

The genes are TRBV28 and TRBJ1-1, with D maybe TRBD1 (6 bases). The CDR3 has 16 amino acids. Looked up from germline, CDR1 is MDHEN and CDR2 is SYDVKM. V dropped 2 bases and J dropped 3 bases, with 16 bases sitting between them. CDR3 region: CASSLVGGEGDTEAFF. The CDR3, as DNA: TGTGCCAGCAGTTTAGTAGGGGGTGAGGGGGACACTGAAGCTTTCTTT.

V usage is TRBV5-5 and J usage is TRBJ2-7; no clear D gene. The CDR3 length is 15 residues. Trimming cost V 4 bases and J 2 bases, with 16 bases left between them. CDR1 SGHKS and CDR2 YYEKEE come from the germline V gene (reference sequence). CDR3 region: CASSGQFTVTYEQYF. The CDR3 DNA reads TGTGCCAGCAGCGGCCAATTCACAGTAACCTACGAGCAGTACTTC.

This clone has only one observation. The rearrangement uses TRBV5-1 and TRBJ2-5; D might be TRBD2 (6 bases). CDR1 is SGHRS, CDR2 YFSETQ, per germline. V was clipped by 4 bases and J by 2 bases, with 12 bases between them. There are 14 residues in the CDR3. The CDR3 here is CASSPRDFQETQYF. The CDR3 region has the DNA TGCGCCAGCAGCCCCCGGGACTTTCAAGAGACCCAGTACTTC. Full variable domain (outside the CDR3, taken from reference TRBV5-1 and TRBJ2-5): KAGVTQTPRYLIKTRGQQVTLSCSPISGHRSVSWYQQTPGQGLQFLFEYFSETQRNKGNFPGRFSGRQFSNSRSEMNVSTLELGDSALYLCASSPRDFQETQYFGPGTRLLVL.

This clone appeared a few times. The gene calls are TRBV27 and TRBJ1-6, with D perhaps TRBD1 (6 bases). V was cut by 2 bases and J by 11 bases, with 10 bases left in between. The CDR3 loop spans 13 amino acids. Germline V lookup: CDR1 MNHEY, CDR2 SMNVEV (reference sequence). The CDR3 DNA reads TGTGCCAGCAGTTTACAGGGGCGAACACCCCTCCACTTT. The encoded protein is CASSLQGRTPLHF.

This chain uses TRBV6-6 with TRBJ1-5; a possible D gene is TRBD1 (5 bases). The germline V and J ends were trimmed by 1 base and 0 bases, with 7 bases remaining between them. The V gene's germline CDR1 is MNHNY and CDR2 SVGAGI (reference sequence). The CDR3 runs 15 residues. The CDR3 DNA reads as TGTGCCAGCAGTTACTTGCAGGGTAGCAATCAGCCCCAGCATTTT. It yields the protein CASSYLQGSNQPQHF.

J is TRBJ1-5 and V is TRBV7-2, with 11 positions matching TRBD1. V gave up 5 bases and J gave up 7 bases; unmatched junction bases: 7. This CDR3 spans 15 amino acids. CDR1 and CDR2 from the germline V gene are SGHTA and FQGNSA. CDR3 sequence (DNA): TGTGCCAGCAGCCCGGGACAGGGGGGATGGCAGCCCCAGCATTTT. Translation gives CASSPGQGGWQPQHF.